What follows are 5 T cell receptor beta chains derived from one specimen sequenced in a study of T cell responses to AZD1222 COVID-19 vaccine. Profiled with immunoSEQ multiplex PCR; TCRdb holds only in-frame clones, not every one. This table holds roughly 140,000 clones, 85% to 95% found once. The material was peripheral blood, obtained 28 days after the second AZD1222 dose. These receptors originate from an adult who received the AZD1222 COVID-19 vaccine.

The J gene is TRBJ1-1, the V gene TRBV27, with D perhaps TRBD1 (6 bases). The V gene's germline CDR1 is MNHEY and CDR2 SMNVEV (reference sequence). V lost 5 bases, J lost 3 bases, and 16 bases lay in between. The CDR3 length is 15 residues. DNA of the CDR3: TGTGCCAGCAGTCCAATCTACCGGGGGCACACTGAAGCTTTCTTT. Its translation is CASSPIYRGHTEAFF.

The gene calls are TRBV7-9 and TRBJ2-1, with 7 positions matching TRBD2. V lost 6 bases, J lost 4 bases, and 9 bases stayed unmatched. The CDR3 is 15 residues long. Germline V gene lookup returns CDR1 SEHNR and CDR2 FQNEAQ (reference sequence). CDR3 loop: CASSPASGIYNEQFF. Here the CDR3 DNA reads TGTGCCAGCAGTCCCGCTAGCGGTATATACAATGAGCAGTTCTTC.

V and J are TRBV2 and TRBJ2-7; possible D gene TRBD2, 6 bases. In germline, CDR1 is SNHLY, CDR2 FYNNEI. CDR3 length: 15 amino acids. V was clipped by 6 bases and J by 0 bases, with 15 bases between them. The CDR3 sequence: CASRHREISSYEQYF. CDR3 bases: TGTGCCAGCAGGCACCGGGAGATCAGCTCCTACGAGCAGTACTTC.

V usage is TRBV2 and J usage is TRBJ2-4; D possibly corresponds to TRBD2 (6 bases). Between the trimmed V and J ends, which lost 7 bases and 0 bases, there was a span of 7 bases. Germline loops: CDR1 SNHLY, CDR2 FYNNEI. The CDR3 runs 13 residues. The CDR3 protein is CASTGLAKNIQYF. DNA for the CDR3: TGTGCCAGCACGGGACTAGCCAAAAACATTCAGTACTTC. The full variable domain, its missing parts supplied by reference TRBV2 and TRBJ2-4, is EPEVTQTPSHQVTQMGQEVILRCVPISNHLYFYWYRQILGQKVEFLVSFYNNEISEKSEIFDDQFSVERPDGSNFTLKIRSTKLEDSAMYFCASTGLAKNIQYFGAGTRLSVL.

The V gene is TRBV28, the J gene TRBJ2-1; D unresolved. CDR1 MDHEN and CDR2 SYDVKM come from the germline V gene. This CDR3 region has 14 residues. V lost 3 bases, J lost 10 bases, and 16 bases lay in between. The CDR3 nucleotides read TGTGCCAGCAGTTTTTCCCCAGCGTTGGGGGAGCAGTTCTTC. This sequence encodes CASSFSPALGEQFF.